A selection of T cell receptor beta chains follows, all from one sample in a study of cytomegalovirus exposure and HLA in healthy donors. Here immunoSEQ multiplex PCR was the method, and the copy in TCRdb shows in-frame clones only, minus some. Here the sample spans over 70,000 clones, approximately 94% being singletons. Source material: PBMCs. The receptors shown here come from a woman under 30 in good health and CMV-seronegative. CDR3s include the opening cysteine and the closing phenylalanine or tryptophan. The order of the fields is D gene, clone size, V gene, J gene, CDR3 protein, CDR3 DNA. A D gene is named only where the DNA matches it firmly. Expanded clones are given a class, and other clones once, few, many or no size at all.

d_call: .
clone_size: .
v_call: TRBV10-3
j_call: TRBJ1-2
cdr3_aa: CAIRERVDYGYTF
cdr3_nt: TGTGCCATCAGGGAGAGAGTCGACTATGGCTACACTTTC

d_call: TRBD1
clone_size: once
v_call: TRBV27
j_call: TRBJ1-4
cdr3_aa: CASSLRNRGSNEKLFF
cdr3_nt: TGTGCCAGCAGTTTACGAAACAGGGGGTCAAATGAAAAACTGTTTTTT

d_call: TRBD1
clone_size: .
v_call: TRBV28
j_call: TRBJ1-5
cdr3_aa: CASREAGGNQPQHF
cdr3_nt: TGTGCCAGCAGGGAAGCAGGGGGTAATCAGCCCCAGCATTTT

d_call: TRBD1
clone_size: .
v_call: TRBV9
j_call: TRBJ1-2
cdr3_aa: CASSSSTGAYGYTF
cdr3_nt: TGTGCCAGCAGCTCGTCCACAGGGGCCTATGGCTACACCTTC

d_call: .
clone_size: once
v_call: TRBV18
j_call: TRBJ2-7
cdr3_aa: CASSSNPGSEQYF
cdr3_nt: TGTGCCAGCTCATCAAATCCGGGGAGCGAGCAGTACTTC

d_call: .
clone_size: .
v_call: TRBV5-4
j_call: TRBJ2-5
cdr3_aa: CASSLGQARETQYF
cdr3_nt: TGTGCCAGCAGCTTGGGACAGGCTAGGGAGACCCAGTACTTC

d_call: TRBD1
clone_size: .
v_call: TRBV19
j_call: TRBJ2-7
cdr3_aa: CASRITGGAFDEQYF
cdr3_nt: TGTGCCAGTAGGATCACAGGGGGCGCGTTCGACGAGCAGTACTTC

d_call: TRBD1
clone_size: .
v_call: TRBV7-8
j_call: TRBJ2-4
cdr3_aa: CASSLPGQGANIQYF
cdr3_nt: TGTGCCAGCAGTTTACCCGGACAGGGAGCGAACATTCAGTACTTC

d_call: TRBD1
clone_size: .
v_call: TRBV14
j_call: TRBJ1-2
cdr3_aa: CASSPRQGMGYGYTF
cdr3_nt: TGTGCCAGCAGCCCCCGACAGGGGATGGGCTATGGCTACACCTTC

d_call: .
clone_size: .
v_call: TRBV9
j_call: TRBJ2-7
cdr3_aa: CASSPRTGYLYEQYF
cdr3_nt: TGTGCCAGCAGCCCAAGAACAGGGTACCTCTACGAGCAGTACTTC

d_call: TRBD1
clone_size: .
v_call: TRBV19
j_call: TRBJ1-1
cdr3_aa: CASSGQGNTEAFF
cdr3_nt: TGTGCCAGTAGTGGACAGGGGAACACTGAAGCTTTCTTT

d_call: TRBD2
clone_size: .
v_call: TRBV7-2
j_call: TRBJ2-5
cdr3_aa: CASTLAGLQETQYF
cdr3_nt: TGTGCCAGCACCCTAGCGGGCCTACAAGAGACCCAGTACTTC

d_call: .
clone_size: .
v_call: TRBV5-1
j_call: TRBJ2-1
cdr3_aa: CASRRQRSYNEQFF
cdr3_nt: TGCGCCAGCAGGAGACAGAGATCCTACAATGAGCAGTTCTTC

d_call: .
clone_size: .
v_call: TRBV27
j_call: TRBJ2-7
cdr3_aa: CASSPRAPGAYEQYF
cdr3_nt: TGTGCCAGCAGTCCGAGGGCCCCAGGGGCCTACGAGCAGTACTTC

d_call: .
clone_size: .
v_call: TRBV19
j_call: TRBJ1-2
cdr3_aa: CARGAGSNYGYTF
cdr3_nt: TGTGCCAGGGGAGCCGGATCTAACTATGGCTACACCTTC

d_call: TRBD1
clone_size: .
v_call: TRBV4-3
j_call: TRBJ1-6
cdr3_aa: CASSQDIQGALGSPLHF
cdr3_nt: TGCGCCAGCAGCCAGGATATACAGGGGGCGCTGGGTTCACCCCTCCACTTT

d_call: .
clone_size: .
v_call: TRBV15
j_call: TRBJ2-7
cdr3_aa: CATSRGGGQAYEQYF
cdr3_nt: TGTGCCACCAGCAGAGGCGGGGGCCAGGCCTACGAGCAGTACTTC

d_call: .
clone_size: .
v_call: TRBV18
j_call: TRBJ1-1
cdr3_aa: CASSPLEGRRNTEAFF
cdr3_nt: TGTGCCAGCTCACCTCTGGAGGGTAGGAGGAACACTGAAGCTTTCTTT

d_call: .
clone_size: .
v_call: TRBV6-4
j_call: TRBJ2-3
cdr3_aa: CASSDSDSATDTQYF
cdr3_nt: TGTGCCAGCAGTGACTCAGACAGCGCCACAGATACGCAGTATTTT

d_call: .
clone_size: once
v_call: TRBV9
j_call: TRBJ2-2
cdr3_aa: CASSVALYSNTGELFF
cdr3_nt: TGTGCCAGCAGCGTAGCCCTCTACTCAAACACCGGGGAGCTGTTTTTT

d_call: TRBD2
clone_size: .
v_call: TRBV30
j_call: TRBJ2-2
cdr3_aa: CASSPGTSGGLNTGELFF
cdr3_nt: TGTGCCTCCTCCCCCGGGACTAGCGGGGGCTTGAACACCGGGGAGCTGTTTTTT

d_call: TRBD2
clone_size: .
v_call: TRBV7-6
j_call: TRBJ2-5
cdr3_aa: CASSAGGAGVQETQYF
cdr3_nt: TGTGCCAGCAGCGCCGGGGGGGCAGGGGTGCAAGAGACCCAGTACTTC

d_call: TRBD1
clone_size: .
v_call: TRBV7-6
j_call: TRBJ1-4
cdr3_aa: CASSPSGGRELFF
cdr3_nt: TGTGCCAGCAGCCCTTCAGGGGGTAGGGAACTGTTTTTT

d_call: .
clone_size: .
v_call: TRBV28
j_call: TRBJ2-2
cdr3_aa: CAIAANTGELFF
cdr3_nt: TGTGCCATAGCTGCGAACACCGGGGAGCTGTTTTTT

d_call: .
clone_size: .
v_call: TRBV4-1
j_call: TRBJ2-1
cdr3_aa: CASSPPADRSSYNEQFF
cdr3_nt: TGCGCCAGCAGCCCGCCGGCCGACAGGAGCTCCTACAATGAGCAGTTCTTC

d_call: TRBD2
clone_size: .
v_call: TRBV7-2
j_call: TRBJ2-5
cdr3_aa: CASSLAGGRETQYF
cdr3_nt: TGTGCCAGCAGCTTAGCGGGGGGGAGGGAGACCCAGTACTTC

d_call: TRBD1
clone_size: many
v_call: TRBV27
j_call: TRBJ1-1
cdr3_aa: CASSTTGVSTEAFF
cdr3_nt: TGTGCCAGCAGTACAACAGGGGTTAGCACTGAAGCTTTCTTT

d_call: .
clone_size: .
v_call: TRBV5-5
j_call: TRBJ1-2
cdr3_aa: CASSITGWGYTF
cdr3_nt: TGTGCCAGCAGCATCACAGGGTGGGGCTACACCTTC

d_call: .
clone_size: few
v_call: TRBV5-6
j_call: TRBJ1-2
cdr3_aa: CASSLAEVRRGGYTF
cdr3_nt: TGTGCCAGCAGCTTGGCCGAGGTCCGGCGGGGTGGCTACACCTTC

d_call: .
clone_size: .
v_call: TRBV25-1
j_call: TRBJ2-7
cdr3_aa: CASSWAVGDSYEQYF
cdr3_nt: TGTGCCAGCAGTTGGGCCGTCGGGGACTCCTACGAGCAGTACTTC

d_call: TRBD1
clone_size: .
v_call: TRBV2
j_call: TRBJ1-1
cdr3_aa: CASSLDRINTEAFF
cdr3_nt: TGTGCCAGCAGTCTGGACAGGATTAACACTGAAGCTTTCTTT

d_call: TRBD1
clone_size: .
v_call: TRBV9
j_call: TRBJ1-4
cdr3_aa: CASSVGTGTGREKLFF
cdr3_nt: TGTGCCAGCAGCGTAGGAACCGGGACAGGGAGGGAAAAACTGTTTTTT

d_call: TRBD2
clone_size: once
v_call: TRBV5-1
j_call: TRBJ2-3
cdr3_aa: CASSLGGLAVTDTQYF
cdr3_nt: TGCGCCAGCAGCTTGGGGGGACTAGCGGTTACAGATACGCAGTATTTT

d_call: TRBD1
clone_size: .
v_call: TRBV27
j_call: TRBJ1-2
cdr3_aa: CASSWDRTYGYTF
cdr3_nt: TGTGCCAGCAGTTGGGACAGGACCTATGGCTACACCTTC

d_call: TRBD1
clone_size: .
v_call: TRBV6-4
j_call: TRBJ2-3
cdr3_aa: CASSDATGTGADTQYF
cdr3_nt: TGTGCCAGCAGTGACGCGACCGGGACAGGGGCCGATACGCAGTATTTT

d_call: .
clone_size: .
v_call: TRBV5-4
j_call: TRBJ2-5
cdr3_aa: CASRPTGSQQETQYF
cdr3_nt: TGTGCCAGCCGCCCGACGGGATCCCAACAAGAGACCCAGTACTTC

d_call: TRBD2
clone_size: .
v_call: TRBV7-9
j_call: TRBJ2-5
cdr3_aa: CASSSGLAGSQETQYF
cdr3_nt: TGTGCCAGCAGCTCCGGACTAGCGGGGAGCCAAGAGACCCAGTACTTC

d_call: TRBD2
clone_size: once
v_call: TRBV5-1
j_call: TRBJ2-6
cdr3_aa: CASSLSGGAGANVLTF
cdr3_nt: TGCGCCAGCAGCCTTTCGGGGGGGGCCGGGGCCAACGTCCTGACTTTC

d_call: .
clone_size: .
v_call: TRBV9
j_call: TRBJ1-1
cdr3_aa: CASSPFLGTEAFF
cdr3_nt: TGTGCCAGCAGCCCGTTCCTCGGGACTGAAGCTTTCTTT

d_call: .
clone_size: .
v_call: TRBV6-1
j_call: TRBJ1-3
cdr3_aa: CASGTGTLSGNTIYF
cdr3_nt: TGTGCCAGTGGGACCGGGACACTCTCTGGAAACACCATATATTTT

d_call: .
clone_size: few
v_call: TRBV27
j_call: TRBJ1-6
cdr3_aa: CASSEGGTYNSPLHF
cdr3_nt: TGTGCCAGCAGCGAAGGGGGAACCTATAATTCACCCCTCCACTTT

d_call: .
clone_size: .
v_call: TRBV15
j_call: TRBJ1-3
cdr3_aa: CATSRPFIRASSGNTIYF
cdr3_nt: TGTGCCACCAGCAGACCATTTATCAGGGCCAGCTCTGGAAACACCATATATTTT

d_call: .
clone_size: .
v_call: TRBV5-1
j_call: TRBJ1-6
cdr3_aa: CASSTSGRGNSPLHF
cdr3_nt: TGCGCCAGCTCGACCTCGGGTCGGGGGAATTCACCCCTCCACTTT

d_call: .
clone_size: .
v_call: TRBV6-1
j_call: TRBJ1-5
cdr3_aa: CASKTGISNQPQHF
cdr3_nt: TGTGCCAGTAAAACAGGGATTAGCAATCAGCCCCAGCATTTT

d_call: TRBD1
clone_size: .
v_call: TRBV9
j_call: TRBJ1-2
cdr3_aa: CASTPGQEIYGYTF
cdr3_nt: TGTGCCAGCACCCCGGGACAGGAAATCTATGGCTACACCTTC

d_call: .
clone_size: once
v_call: TRBV7-2
j_call: TRBJ2-7
cdr3_aa: CASSFGHRPYEQYF
cdr3_nt: TGTGCCAGCAGCTTCGGTCACAGGCCGTACGAGCAGTACTTC

d_call: .
clone_size: .
v_call: TRBV9
j_call: TRBJ2-5
cdr3_aa: CASSPEGDGETQYF
cdr3_nt: TGTGCCAGCAGCCCCGAGGGTGACGGAGAGACCCAGTACTTC